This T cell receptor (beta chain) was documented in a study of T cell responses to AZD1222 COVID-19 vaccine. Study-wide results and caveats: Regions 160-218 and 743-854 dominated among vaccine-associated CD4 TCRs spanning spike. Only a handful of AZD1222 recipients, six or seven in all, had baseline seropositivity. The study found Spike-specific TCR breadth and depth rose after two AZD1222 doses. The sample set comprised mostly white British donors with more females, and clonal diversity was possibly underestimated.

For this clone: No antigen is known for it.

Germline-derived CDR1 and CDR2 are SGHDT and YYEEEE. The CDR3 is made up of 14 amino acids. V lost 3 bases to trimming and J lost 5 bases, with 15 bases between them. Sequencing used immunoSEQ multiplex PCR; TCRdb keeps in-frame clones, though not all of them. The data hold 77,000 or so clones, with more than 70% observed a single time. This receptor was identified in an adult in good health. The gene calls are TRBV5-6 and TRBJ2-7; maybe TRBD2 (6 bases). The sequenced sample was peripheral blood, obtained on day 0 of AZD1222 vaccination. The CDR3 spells CASSWGVAINEQYF. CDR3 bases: TGTGCCAGCAGCTGGGGGGTAGCTATCAACGAGCAGTACTTC.